One T cell receptor beta chain is described in this entry. With the read ending 3 residues before the CDR3 end, the germline J gene is used to fill in that end. The data originate from a study of T cells in women clearing cervical HPV infection. This CDR3 has 11 amino acids. Germline loops: CDR1 SQVTM, CDR2 ANQGSEA. The repertoire was sequenced with immunoSEQ multiplex PCR; TCRdb's copy has only in-frame clones and lacks some. The sample table includes about 22,000 clones. The clonotype comes from a woman aged 18 to 75 with a cervical HPV16 infection that either progressed to CIN3+ or cleared (not recorded which). Source material: blood buffy coat. The chain has TRBV29-1 and TRBJ2-3; TRBD2 agrees at 8 bases. The CDR3 is CSVPSGGAQYF. The part of the CDR3 DNA that was read is TGCAGCGTTCCCTCGGGAGGGGCG.